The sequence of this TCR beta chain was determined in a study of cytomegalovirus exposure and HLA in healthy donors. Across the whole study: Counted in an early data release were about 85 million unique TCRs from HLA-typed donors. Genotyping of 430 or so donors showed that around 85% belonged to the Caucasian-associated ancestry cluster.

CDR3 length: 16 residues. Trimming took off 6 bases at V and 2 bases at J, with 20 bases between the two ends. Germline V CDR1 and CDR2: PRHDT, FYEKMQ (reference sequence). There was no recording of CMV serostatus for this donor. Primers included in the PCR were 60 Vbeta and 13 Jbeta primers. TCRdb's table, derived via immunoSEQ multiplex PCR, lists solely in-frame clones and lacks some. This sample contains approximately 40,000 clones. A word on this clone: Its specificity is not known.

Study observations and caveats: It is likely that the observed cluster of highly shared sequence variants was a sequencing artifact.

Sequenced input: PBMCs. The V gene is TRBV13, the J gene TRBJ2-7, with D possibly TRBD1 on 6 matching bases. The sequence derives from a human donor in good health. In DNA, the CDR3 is TGTGCCAGCAGTGCTCTGAGGGGGATTGGCCCCTACGAGCAGTACTTC. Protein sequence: CASSALRGIGPYEQYF.